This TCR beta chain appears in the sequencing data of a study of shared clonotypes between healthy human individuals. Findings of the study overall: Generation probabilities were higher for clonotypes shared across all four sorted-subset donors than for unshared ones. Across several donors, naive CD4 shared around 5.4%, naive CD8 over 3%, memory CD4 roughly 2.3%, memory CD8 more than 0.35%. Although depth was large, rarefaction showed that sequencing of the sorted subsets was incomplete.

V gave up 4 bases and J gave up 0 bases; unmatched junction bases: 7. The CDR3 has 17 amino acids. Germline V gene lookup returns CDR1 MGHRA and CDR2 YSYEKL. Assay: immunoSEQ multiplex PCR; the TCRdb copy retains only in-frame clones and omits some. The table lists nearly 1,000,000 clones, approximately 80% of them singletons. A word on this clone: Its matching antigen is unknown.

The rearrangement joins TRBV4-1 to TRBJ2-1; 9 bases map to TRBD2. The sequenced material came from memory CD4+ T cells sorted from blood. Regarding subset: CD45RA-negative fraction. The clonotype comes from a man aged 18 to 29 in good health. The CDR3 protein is CASSPRAGGSSYNEQFF. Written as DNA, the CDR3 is TGCGCCAGCAGCCCTCGAGCGGGGGGAAGCTCCTACAATGAGCAGTTCTTC.